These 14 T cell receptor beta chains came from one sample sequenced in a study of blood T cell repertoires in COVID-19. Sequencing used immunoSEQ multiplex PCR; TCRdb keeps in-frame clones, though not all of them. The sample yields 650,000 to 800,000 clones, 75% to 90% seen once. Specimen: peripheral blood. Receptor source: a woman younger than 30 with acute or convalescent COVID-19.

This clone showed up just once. The CDR3 sequence is CASGEIQRRGYNSPLHF. CDR3 bases: TGTGCTAGTGGTGAAATTCAAAGACGGGGTTATAATTCACCCCTCCACTTT. V gene TRBV12-5 combines with J gene TRBJ1-6; no clear D. Germline values: CDR1 LGHNT, CDR2 FRNRAP. The V and J ends lost 5 bases and 4 bases respectively, with 18 bases between them. This CDR3 is built from 17 residues.

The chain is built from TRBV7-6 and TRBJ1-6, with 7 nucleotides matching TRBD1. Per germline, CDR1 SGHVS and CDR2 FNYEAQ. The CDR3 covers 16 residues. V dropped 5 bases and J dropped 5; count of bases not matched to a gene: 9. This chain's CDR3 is CASSRQGSGDNSPLHF. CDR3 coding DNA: TGTGCCAGCAGCCGACAGGGTTCCGGGGATAATTCACCCCTCCACTTT.

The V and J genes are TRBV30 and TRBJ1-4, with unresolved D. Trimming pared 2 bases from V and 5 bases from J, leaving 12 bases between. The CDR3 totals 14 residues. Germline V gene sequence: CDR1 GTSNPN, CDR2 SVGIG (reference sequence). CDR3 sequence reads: CAWSLALPNEKLFF. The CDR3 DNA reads TGTGCCTGGAGTCTAGCATTACCAAATGAAAAACTGTTTTTT.

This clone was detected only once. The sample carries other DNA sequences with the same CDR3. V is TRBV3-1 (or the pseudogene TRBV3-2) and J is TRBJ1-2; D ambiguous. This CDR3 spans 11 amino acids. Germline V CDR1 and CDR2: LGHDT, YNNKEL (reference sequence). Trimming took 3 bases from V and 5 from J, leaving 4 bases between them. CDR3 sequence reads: CASSQSYGYTF. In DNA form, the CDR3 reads TGTGCCAGCAGCCAGTCTTATGGCTACACCTTC.

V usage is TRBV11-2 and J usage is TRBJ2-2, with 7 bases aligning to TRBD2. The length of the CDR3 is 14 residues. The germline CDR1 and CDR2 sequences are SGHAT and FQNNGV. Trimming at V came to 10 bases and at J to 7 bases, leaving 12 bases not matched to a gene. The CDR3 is CAIPLGGDYGELFF. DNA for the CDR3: TGTGCCATCCCTCTAGGAGGGGACTACGGGGAGCTGTTTTTT.

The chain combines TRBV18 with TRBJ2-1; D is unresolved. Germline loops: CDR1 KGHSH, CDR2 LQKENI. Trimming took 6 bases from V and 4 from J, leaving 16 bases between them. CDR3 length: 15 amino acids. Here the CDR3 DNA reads TGTGCCAGCTCCCGTATGGGCCCCCCTTACAATGAGCAGTTCTTC. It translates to CASSRMGPPYNEQFF.

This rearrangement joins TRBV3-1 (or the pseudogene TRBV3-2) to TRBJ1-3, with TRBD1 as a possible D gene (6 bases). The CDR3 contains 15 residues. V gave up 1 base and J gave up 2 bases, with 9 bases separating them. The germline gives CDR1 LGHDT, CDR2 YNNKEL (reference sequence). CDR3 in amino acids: CASSQVGTPGNTIYF. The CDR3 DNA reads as TGTGCCAGCAGCCAAGTTGGGACACCTGGAAACACCATATATTTT.

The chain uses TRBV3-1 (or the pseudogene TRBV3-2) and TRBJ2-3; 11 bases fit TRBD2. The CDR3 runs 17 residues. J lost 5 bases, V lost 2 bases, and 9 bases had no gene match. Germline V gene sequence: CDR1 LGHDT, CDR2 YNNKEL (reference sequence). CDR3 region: CASSQSSGGSWGDTQYF. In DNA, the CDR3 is TGTGCCAGCAGCCAATCTAGCGGGGGGAGTTGGGGAGATACGCAGTATTTT.

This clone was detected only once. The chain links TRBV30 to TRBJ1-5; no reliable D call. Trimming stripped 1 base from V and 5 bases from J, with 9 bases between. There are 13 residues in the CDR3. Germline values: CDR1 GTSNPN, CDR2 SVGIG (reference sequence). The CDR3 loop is CAWSGGRHQPQHF. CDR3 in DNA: TGTGCCTGGAGTGGCGGCCGACATCAGCCCCAGCATTTT. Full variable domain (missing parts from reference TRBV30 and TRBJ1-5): SQTIHQWPATLVQPVGSPLSLECTVEGTSNPNLYWYRQAAGRGLQLLFYSVGIGQISSEVPQNLSASRPQDRQFILSSKKLLLSDSGFYLCAWSGGRHQPQHFGDGTRLSIL.

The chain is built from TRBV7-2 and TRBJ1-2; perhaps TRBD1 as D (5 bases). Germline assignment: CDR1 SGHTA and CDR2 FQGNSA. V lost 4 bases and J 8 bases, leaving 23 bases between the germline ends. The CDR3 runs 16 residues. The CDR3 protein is CASSSQGGINVRGYTF. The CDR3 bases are TGTGCCAGCAGCTCCCAGGGCGGGATTAATGTAAGAGGCTACACCTTC.

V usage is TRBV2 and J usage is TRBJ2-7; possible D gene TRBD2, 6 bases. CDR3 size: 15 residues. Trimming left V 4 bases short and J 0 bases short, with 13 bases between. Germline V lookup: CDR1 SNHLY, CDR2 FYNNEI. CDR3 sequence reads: CASSAGDGPSYEQYF. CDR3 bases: TGTGCCAGCAGTGCGGGGGACGGACCCTCCTACGAGCAGTACTTC.

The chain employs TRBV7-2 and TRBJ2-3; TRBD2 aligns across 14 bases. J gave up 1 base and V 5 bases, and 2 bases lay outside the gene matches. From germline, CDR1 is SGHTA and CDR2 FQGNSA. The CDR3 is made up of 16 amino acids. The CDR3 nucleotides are TGTGCCAGCAGCCAGGGACTAGCGGGGGGCACAGATACGCAGTATTTT. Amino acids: CASSQGLAGGTDTQYF.

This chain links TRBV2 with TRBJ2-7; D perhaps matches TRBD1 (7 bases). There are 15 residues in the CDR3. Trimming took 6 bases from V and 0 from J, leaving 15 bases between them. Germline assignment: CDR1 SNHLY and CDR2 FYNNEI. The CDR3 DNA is TGTGCCAGCAGGGGAGGACAGGCGAGCTCCTACGAGCAGTACTTC. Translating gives CASRGGQASSYEQYF.

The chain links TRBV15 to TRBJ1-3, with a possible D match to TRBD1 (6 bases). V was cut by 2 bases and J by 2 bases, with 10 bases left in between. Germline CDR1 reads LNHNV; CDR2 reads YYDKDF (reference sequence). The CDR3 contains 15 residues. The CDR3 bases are TGTGCCACCAGCAGACCGGACAGAACTGGAAACACCATATATTTT. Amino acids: CATSRPDRTGNTIYF.